This is a list of T cell receptor beta chains from one sample in a study of vaccination and CD4 T cells after COVID-19. TCRdb analysed the PCR reads with MiXCR anew, one entry per CDR3 protein. The sample has 7,500 to 10,000 distinct CDR3 sequences; approximately 35% are singletons. Antigen specificity for these receptors is unknown. The sequenced material came from CD4+ T cells from blood, cultured in vitro. The receptors originated from a human donor in good health. Each CDR3 is given with its conserved first and last residue. Fields, in order: V gene, clone size, D gene, J gene, CDR3 protein, CDR3 DNA. The D gene is left open where the match is weak. Some rows have no size entry. The others give once, few or many, or a class for an expanded clone.

TRBV6-1	few	-	TRBJ1-5	CASRPHRSALNQPQHF	TGTGCCAGCAGACCCCACAGGAGCGCTCTTAATCAGCCCCAGCATTTT
TRBV6-2/TRBV6-3	-	-	TRBJ1-3	CASSSGAGSSGNTIYF	TGTGCCAGCAGTTCCGGCGCAGGCAGCTCTGGAAACACCATATATTTT
TRBV6-1	-	-	TRBJ1-1	CASSQTRGGTEAFF	TGTGCCAGCAGCCAGACGCGAGGGGGCACTGAAGCTTTCTTT
TRBV7-3	-	TRBD2	TRBJ2-3	CASSLTLAGIPDTDTQYF	TGTGCCAGCAGCTTGACACTAGCGGGAATCCCTGACACAGATACGCAGTATTTT
TRBV7-3	-	TRBD1	TRBJ2-2	CASSPVAGRGTGELFF	TGTGCCAGCAGCCCGGTCGCAGGCAGGGGGACCGGGGAGCTGTTTTTT
TRBV27	few	-	TRBJ2-5	CASRIQGQETQYF	TGTGCCAGCAGAATACAGGGACAAGAGACCCAGTACTTC
TRBV12-3/TRBV12-4	few	TRBD1	TRBJ1-5	CASSLADRGSNQPQHF	TGTGCCAGCAGTTTAGCTGACAGGGGATCAAATCAGCCCCAGCATTTT
TRBV7-2	-	TRBD2	TRBJ2-7	CASSGTLAGGRGHEQYF	TGTGCCAGCAGCGGGACCCTAGCGGGAGGGAGGGGGCACGAGCAGTACTTC
TRBV11-3	-	-	TRBJ2-1	CASPRGRMEQFF	TGTGCCAGCCCTAGAGGGCGAATGGAGCAGTTCTTC
TRBV27	-	TRBD2	TRBJ2-1	CASSPHLTSGRNSYNEQFF	TGTGCCAGCAGTCCACATCTCACTAGCGGGAGGAACTCCTACAATGAGCAGTTCTTC
TRBV20-1	-	-	TRBJ1-1	CSASGSAGTEAFF	TGCAGTGCTAGTGGGTCCGCCGGTACTGAAGCTTTCTTT
TRBV7-2	-	TRBD2	TRBJ2-1	CASSPTSDNEQFF	TGTGCCAGCAGCCCTACTAGCGACAATGAGCAGTTCTTC
TRBV20-1	-	TRBD1	TRBJ1-3	CSAPGQGPSSGNTIYF	TGCAGTGCCCCGGGACAGGGGCCGAGCTCTGGAAACACCATATATTTT
TRBV29-1	-	TRBD1	TRBJ2-6	CSVAGTGASGANVLTF	TGCAGCGTTGCCGGGACAGGGGCTTCTGGGGCCAACGTCCTGACTTTC
TRBV5-4	-	TRBD1	TRBJ2-3	CASRYPGQRTDTQYF	TGTGCCAGCAGATACCCGGGACAGCGCACAGATACGCAGTATTTT
TRBV6-1	-	TRBD1	TRBJ2-7	CASTQGYYEQYF	TGTGCCAGCACACAGGGGTACTACGAGCAGTACTTC
TRBV28	few	-	TRBJ1-1	CASSTTGTGNTEAFF	TGTGCCAGCAGTACCACAGGGACGGGGAACACTGAAGCTTTCTTT
TRBV29-1	-	-	TRBJ1-5	CSVGQVGSNQPQHF	TGCAGCGTTGGACAGGTCGGAAGCAATCAGCCCCAGCATTTT
TRBV20-1	-	TRBD2	TRBJ2-7	CSASYLAGGREGQYF	TGCAGTGCTAGTTACCTAGCGGGAGGCCGGGAAGGGCAGTACTTC
TRBV7-8	few	TRBD1	TRBJ2-5	CASSQKTGGIETQYF	TGTGCCAGCAGCCAAAAGACAGGGGGCATAGAGACCCAGTACTTC
TRBV6-2/TRBV6-3	-	-	TRBJ1-6	CASSALGASGNSPLHF	TGTGCCAGCAGTGCTCTGGGGGCAAGTGGAAATTCACCCCTCCACTTT
TRBV20-1	few	-	TRBJ2-7	CSAVGLGIYEQYF	TGCAGTGCAGTGGGGTTGGGTATCTACGAGCAGTACTTC
TRBV14	-	TRBD2	TRBJ2-7	CASSQGASGSYEQYF	TGTGCCAGCAGCCAAGGGGCTAGCGGGAGTTACGAGCAGTACTTC
TRBV28	few	TRBD2	TRBJ2-3	CASSFQAGVELDTQYF	TGTGCCAGCAGTTTCCAAGCGGGAGTGGAATTAGATACGCAGTATTTT
TRBV7-2	-	-	TRBJ2-5	CASSRQETQYF	TGTGCCAGCAGCCGACAAGAGACCCAGTACTTC
TRBV2	-	TRBD1	TRBJ1-5	CASSLGQGYNQPQHF	TGTGCCAGCAGTCTCGGACAGGGGTACAATCAGCCCCAGCATTTT
TRBV7-8	few	-	TRBJ1-2	CASSSITILTKDYGYTF	TGTGCCAGCAGCTCAATTACAATTTTGACGAAAGACTATGGCTACACCTTC
TRBV7-2	few	-	TRBJ1-5	CASSPPGHQPQHF	TGTGCCAGCAGCCCCCCGGGACATCAGCCCCAGCATTTT
TRBV7-2	-	TRBD2	TRBJ2-2	CASSLLAGEHGELFF	TGTGCCAGCAGCTTACTAGCGGGAGAACACGGGGAGCTGTTTTTT
TRBV7-3	medium-sized	-	TRBJ2-2	CASSPSGGAGELFF	TGTGCCAGCAGCCCCTCAGGGGGGGCCGGGGAGCTGTTTTTT
TRBV9	few	TRBD1	TRBJ1-6	CASSVANRGLNSPLHF	TGTGCCAGCAGCGTAGCCAACAGGGGATTAAATTCACCCCTCCACTTT
TRBV12-3/TRBV12-4	-	-	TRBJ2-4	CASSLGGGVSIQYF	TGTGCCAGCAGTTTAGGAGGAGGTGTTAGCATTCAGTACTTC
TRBV24-1	-	-	TRBJ2-2	CATSRVTGELFF	TGTGCCACCAGTAGGGTCACCGGGGAGCTGTTTTTT
TRBV5-1	-	-	TRBJ2-7	CASSISGSSYEQYF	TGCGCCAGCAGCATTAGCGGAAGCTCCTACGAGCAGTACTTC
TRBV12-3/TRBV12-4	-	-	TRBJ2-1	CASSLGRQGGEQFF	TGTGCCAGCAGTTTAGGCCGTCAGGGGGGTGAGCAGTTCTTC
TRBV7-2	-	-	TRBJ2-2	CASSLAGTRELFF	TGTGCCAGCAGCTTGGCAGGGACTCGGGAGCTGTTTTTT
TRBV19	-	-	TRBJ2-7	CASSIGRGKYEQYF	TGTGCCAGTAGTATAGGAAGGGGGAAATACGAGCAGTACTTC
TRBV6-2/TRBV6-3	few	TRBD1	TRBJ1-2	CASRITGAFYGYTF	TGTGCCAGCAGAATCACAGGGGCCTTCTATGGCTACACCTTC
TRBV19	-	TRBD2	TRBJ2-3	CASSGGTSGSRNTQYF	TGTGCCAGTAGTGGAGGGACTAGCGGGAGTAGGAATACGCAGTATTTT
TRBV11-2	-	-	TRBJ2-3	CASSPGLASADTQYF	TGTGCCAGCAGCCCTGGTTTGGCTTCCGCAGATACGCAGTATTTT
TRBV18	once	-	TRBJ2-3	CASSRVGADTQYF	TGTGCCAGCTCAAGGGTCGGAGCAGATACGCAGTATTTT
TRBV6-1	-	TRBD1	TRBJ1-1	CASSNPWTGGYTEAFF	TGTGCCAGCAGCAATCCCTGGACAGGGGGCTACACTGAAGCTTTCTTT
TRBV29-1	few	TRBD1	TRBJ1-2	CSSDRAANYGYTF	TGCAGCTCCGACAGGGCAGCTAACTATGGCTACACCTTC
TRBV10-3	-	-	TRBJ1-1	CAIRETDTEAFF	TGTGCCATCAGGGAGACAGACACTGAAGCTTTCTTT
TRBV2	few	-	TRBJ2-6	CAGTLRGSGANVLTF	TGTGCCGGAACCCTACGGGGCTCTGGGGCCAACGTCCTGACTTTC
TRBV7-2	-	TRBD1	TRBJ1-4	CASSFGTGDEKLFF	TGTGCCAGCAGCTTCGGGACAGGTGATGAAAAACTGTTTTTT
TRBV28	few	-	TRBJ1-1	CASRVRTTANTEAFF	TGTGCCAGCAGGGTTCGGACAACGGCGAACACTGAAGCTTTCTTT
TRBV7-3	few	TRBD2	TRBJ2-5	CASSLTGREETQYF	TGTGCCAGCAGCTTAACAGGGAGGGAGGAGACCCAGTACTTC
TRBV29-1	-	-	TRBJ1-3	CSVELSERHTIYF	TGCAGCGTTGAGCTGTCGGAGCGGCACACCATATATTTT
TRBV19	-	-	TRBJ2-7	CASIGQGTVGSYEQYF	TGTGCCAGTATTGGCCAGGGGACCGTTGGATCCTACGAGCAGTACTTC
TRBV7-2	-	-	TRBJ2-4	CASSPRHADTIQYF	TGTGCCAGCAGCCCCCGACACGCCGACACCATTCAGTACTTC
TRBV5-1	-	TRBD1	TRBJ2-5	CASSLRDRGNQETQYF	TGCGCCAGCAGCTTGAGGGACAGGGGAAATCAAGAGACCCAGTACTTC
TRBV11-2	-	TRBD2	TRBJ2-1	CASSFVGGLAGNNEQFF	TGTGCCAGCAGCTTCGTGGGGGGACTAGCGGGGAACAATGAGCAGTTCTTC
TRBV6-2/TRBV6-3	-	-	TRBJ2-7	CASSSINYEQYF	TGTGCCAGCAGTTCCATAAACTACGAGCAGTACTTC
TRBV20-1	-	-	TRBJ2-2	CSARQGTTGELFF	TGCAGTGCTAGACAGGGGACAACCGGGGAGCTGTTTTTT
TRBV15	few	TRBD1	TRBJ2-3	CATSRTGGIADTQYF	TGTGCCACCAGCAGAACAGGGGGTATCGCAGATACGCAGTATTTT
TRBV18	-	-	TRBJ1-1	CASSPIVVLMNTEAFF	TGTGCCAGCTCACCAATTGTGGTTTTAATGAACACTGAAGCTTTCTTT